This T cell receptor (beta chain) stems from a study of blood T cell repertoires in COVID-19. Original handling: Reference gene primers were amplified, and this amplification served to estimate nucleated cell counts. The assay was immunoSEQ multiplex PCR, and TCRdb's table has in-frame clones only and misses some. Clone size and V and J calls were adopted from that table, with D and trimming inferred from the DNA. The table includes about 110,000 clones, approximately 68% detected once. This clone was seen a handful of times. The CDR3 is 15 amino acids. V shed 6 bases and J 5 bases; nucleotides not matched to a gene: 9. CDR1 is SNHLY and CDR2 is FYNNEI in the germline V gene.

The receptor was derived from a woman aged 55-69 years with acute or convalescent COVID-19. Source material: peripheral blood. This rearrangement joins TRBV2 to TRBJ1-1, with TRBD1 matching 10 bases. CDR3 region: CASSPRTGGSTEAFF. CDR3 nucleotides: TGTGCCAGCAGCCCCCGGACAGGGGGATCGACTGAAGCTTTCTTT.